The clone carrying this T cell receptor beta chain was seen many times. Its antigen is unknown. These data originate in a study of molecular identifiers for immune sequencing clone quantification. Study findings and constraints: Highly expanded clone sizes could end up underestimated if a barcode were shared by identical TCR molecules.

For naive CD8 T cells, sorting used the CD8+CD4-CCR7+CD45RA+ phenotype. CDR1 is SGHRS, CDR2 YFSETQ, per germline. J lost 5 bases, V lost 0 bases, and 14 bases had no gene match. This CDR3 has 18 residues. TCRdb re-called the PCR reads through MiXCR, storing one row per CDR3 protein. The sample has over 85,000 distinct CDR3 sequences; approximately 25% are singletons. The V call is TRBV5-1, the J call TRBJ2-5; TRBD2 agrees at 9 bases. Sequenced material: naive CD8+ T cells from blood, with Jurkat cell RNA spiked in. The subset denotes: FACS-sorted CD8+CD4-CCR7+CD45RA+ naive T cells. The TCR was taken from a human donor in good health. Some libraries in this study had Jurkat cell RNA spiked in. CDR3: CASSLDPLTGRGGETQYF. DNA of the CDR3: TGCGCCAGCAGCTTGGATCCCCTCACGGGGCGGGGGGGCGAGACCCAGTACTTC.